This is a list of T cell receptor beta chains from one sample in a study of CD8 T cells in Susac syndrome. Using its own MiXCR run on the immunoSEQ multiplex PCR reads, TCRdb lists one record per CDR3 protein. The sample includes approximately 190,000 distinct CDR3 sequences, approximately 94% of them seen just once. Sequencing used CD4+ T cells from PBMCs. These receptors were taken from a human donor with Susac syndrome. The CDR3 runs from the conserved cysteine through the conserved F or W. The order of the fields is J gene, V gene, D gene, clone size, CDR3 protein, CDR3 DNA. A D gene is named only where the DNA matches it firmly. Expanded clones are given a class, and other clones once, few, many or no size at all.

TRBJ2-7,TRBV30,.,.,CAWSGDTISYEQYF,TGTGCCTGGAGTGGGGACACGATCTCCTACGAGCAGTACTTC
TRBJ1-5,TRBV20-1,.,.,CSARERGNQPQHF,TGCAGTGCTAGGGAGAGGGGCAATCAGCCCCAGCATTTT
TRBJ2-7,TRBV18,.,.,CASSPEQVQNEQYF,TGTGCCAGCTCCCCTGAACAGGTGCAGAACGAGCAGTACTTC
TRBJ1-2,TRBV5-1,TRBD1,.,CASSIGQGHGYTF,TGCGCCAGCAGCATCGGACAGGGACATGGCTACACCTTC
TRBJ2-3,TRBV7-2,.,.,CASSLVAPITQYF,TGTGCCAGCAGCTTAGTCGCCCCCATTACGCAGTATTTT
TRBJ2-5,TRBV7-3,.,.,CASSVTGHPQETQYF,TGTGCCAGCAGCGTAACCGGACACCCCCAAGAGACCCAGTACTTC
TRBJ1-2,TRBV29-1,.,.,CSVVLIYGYTF,TGCAGCGTTGTCTTAATCTATGGCTACACCTTC
TRBJ2-7,TRBV20-1,.,.,CSAFFTGLNEQYF,TGCAGTGCTTTTTTCACAGGGCTCAACGAGCAGTACTTC
TRBJ2-7,TRBV28,.,.,CASDGKGFLF,TGTGCCAGCGACGGGAAAGGCTTTCTCTTC
TRBJ2-5,TRBV5-6,.,.,CASSLIRLETQYF,TGTGCCAGCAGCTTGATTCGATTAGAGACCCAGTACTTC
TRBJ1-2,TRBV7-9,.,.,CASSLEGENYGYTF,TGTGCCAGCAGCTTAGAAGGGGAGAACTATGGCTACACCTTC
TRBJ1-5,TRBV29-1,.,.,CSVSWASNQPQHF,TGCAGCGTTTCTTGGGCCAGCAATCAGCCCCAGCATTTT
TRBJ2-1,TRBV20-1,TRBD1,.,CSAREFRTGTYNEQFF,TGCAGTGCTAGAGAGTTCAGGACAGGAACTTACAATGAGCAGTTCTTC
TRBJ2-5,TRBV2,.,.,CASSEVTGRTITFQETQYF,TGTGCCAGCAGTGAAGTAACGGGCCGCACCATTACTTTCCAAGAGACCCAGTACTTC
TRBJ1-2,TRBV6-2/TRBV6-3,TRBD1,once,CASSYSGQDGYTF,TGTGCCAGCAGTTACTCTGGACAGGACGGCTACACCTTC
TRBJ2-1,TRBV29-1,.,.,CSVNRGGVDEQFF,TGCAGCGTCAACAGGGGGGGGGTTGATGAGCAGTTCTTC
TRBJ2-5,TRBV3-1,.,.,CASSQTRISETQYF,TGTGCCAGCAGCCAAACAAGGATTTCAGAGACCCAGTACTTC
TRBJ2-7,TRBV18,TRBD1,.,CASSPNTGQHGEQYF,TGTGCCAGCTCTCCTAATACGGGACAGCACGGCGAGCAGTACTTC
TRBJ2-1,TRBV5-6,.,.,CASSSTGAGNEQFF,TGTGCCAGCAGCTCAACAGGGGCGGGGAATGAGCAGTTCTTC
TRBJ2-1,TRBV30,TRBD2,.,CAWRLAGITNEQFF,TGTGCCTGGCGACTAGCGGGGATAACAAATGAGCAGTTCTTC
TRBJ1-5,TRBV20-1,.,.,CSATRLYNQPQHF,TGCAGTGCTACCCGACTGTACAATCAGCCCCAGCATTTT
TRBJ1-5,TRBV12-3/TRBV12-4,.,once,CASRQGVSNQPQHF,TGTGCCAGCAGGCAGGGAGTTAGCAATCAGCCCCAGCATTTT
TRBJ1-5,TRBV2,TRBD1,.,CASKGQRTNQPQHF,TGTGCCAGCAAGGGACAGAGGACCAATCAGCCCCAGCATTTT
TRBJ2-7,TRBV4-3,.,.,CASSQQSALGEQYF,TGCGCCAGCAGCCAACAGAGCGCGCTCGGCGAGCAGTACTTC
TRBJ2-1,TRBV2,.,.,CARVGTAGNEQFF,TGTGCCAGAGTGGGGACAGCGGGGAATGAGCAGTTCTTC
TRBJ2-1,TRBV20-1,TRBD2,once,CSALTSGTYNEQFF,TGCAGTGCTTTGACTAGCGGAACCTACAATGAGCAGTTCTTC
TRBJ2-3,TRBV7-2,.,once,CASSLLIPYTDTQYF,TGTGCCAGCAGCTTACTCATACCTTACACAGATACGCAGTATTTT
TRBJ2-7,TRBV7-2,.,.,CASSLGGGNYEQYF,TGTGCCAGCAGCTTGGGGGGCGGAAACTACGAGCAGTACTTC
TRBJ1-2,TRBV10-2,.,.,CASSDRGGYGYTF,TGCGCCAGCAGTGACAGGGGAGGGTATGGCTACACCTTC
TRBJ1-5,TRBV19,.,.,CASSATGSGGNQPQHF,TGTGCCAGTAGTGCCACAGGGAGTGGTGGCAATCAGCCCCAGCATTTT
TRBJ1-2,TRBV20-1,.,.,CSARVGTLNYGYTF,TGCAGTGCTAGAGTGGGGACATTAAACTATGGCTACACCTTC
TRBJ2-2,TRBV29-1,.,once,CSVGNTGELFF,TGCAGCGTTGGCAACACCGGGGAGCTGTTTTTT
TRBJ2-7,TRBV5-1,TRBD1,.,CASSLGGQGVSYEQYF,TGCGCCAGCAGCTTGGGAGGACAGGGGGTATCCTACGAGCAGTACTTC
TRBJ1-5,TRBV9,.,.,CASSVGRGSNQPQHF,TGTGCCAGCAGCGTAGGGAGGGGGAGCAATCAGCCCCAGCATTTT
TRBJ2-3,TRBV5-4,.,.,CASSRQGPYLTDTQYF,TGTGCCAGCAGCAGACAAGGCCCCTACCTCACAGATACGCAGTATTTT
TRBJ1-2,TRBV6-5,TRBD1,.,CASRSGTGLSGYTF,TGTGCCAGCAGATCCGGGACAGGGCTCTCTGGCTACACCTTC
TRBJ2-3,TRBV20-1,TRBD2,.,CSASKRGRDTQYF,TGCAGTGCTAGCAAGCGGGGGCGGGATACGCAGTATTTT
TRBJ2-1,TRBV4-1,TRBD1,.,CASSFYSGTANYNEQFF,TGCGCCAGCAGCTTCTACTCCGGGACAGCTAACTACAATGAGCAGTTCTTC
TRBJ2-2,TRBV9,.,.,CASSVVRGADTGELFF,TGTGCCAGCAGCGTAGTAAGGGGGGCCGACACCGGGGAGCTGTTTTTT
TRBJ1-1,TRBV20-1,TRBD1,.,CSASGQGANTEAFF,TGCAGTGCTAGCGGACAGGGGGCAAACACTGAAGCTTTCTTT
TRBJ1-2,TRBV20-1,.,.,CSASSQGTYGYTF,TGCAGTGCTAGCAGCCAAGGGACCTATGGCTACACCTTC
TRBJ1-6,TRBV12-3/TRBV12-4,.,.,CASSGNWDNSPLHF,TGTGCCAGCAGCGGGAACTGGGATAATTCACCCCTCCACTTT
TRBJ1-5,TRBV29-1,.,.,CSVGEEQPQHF,TGCAGCGTTGGGGAGGAACAGCCCCAGCATTTT
TRBJ2-3,TRBV20-1,TRBD2,.,CSASLTSGGVADTQYF,TGCAGTGCTAGTTTAACTAGCGGGGGAGTGGCAGATACGCAGTATTTT
TRBJ2-1,TRBV29-1,TRBD2,once,CSVEGPAGGINEQFF,TGCAGCGTTGAAGGCCCGGCGGGGGGGATCAATGAGCAGTTCTTC
TRBJ1-1,TRBV3-1,.,.,CASSFLTMNTEAFF,TGTGCCAGCTCCTTTCTCACTATGAACACTGAAGCTTTCTTT
TRBJ2-5,TRBV20-1,TRBD2,.,CSARDWKTSGEETQYF,TGCAGTGCTAGAGATTGGAAAACTAGCGGGGAAGAGACCCAGTACTTC
TRBJ2-5,TRBV20-1,TRBD2,.,CSAPLAGGGETQYF,TGCAGTGCCCCCCTAGCGGGGGGAGGGGAGACCCAGTACTTC